This is a list of T cell receptor beta chains from one sample in a study of blood T cells in healthy people across ages. MiXCR, run by TCRdb on the 5' RACE reads, gives a single entry per CDR3 protein. The sample holds fewer than 800,000 distinct CDR3 sequences, around 21% seen once. Sequenced input: blood. These receptors originate from a man aged 65 to 85 in good health. CDR3s include the opening cysteine and the closing phenylalanine or tryptophan. The order of the fields is clone size, V gene, CDR3 length, D gene, J gene, CDR3 DNA, CDR3 protein. The D gene is left open where the match is weak. Only part of the rows carry a size: once, few, many, or a class if the clone is expanded.

clone_size: NA
v_call: TRBV29-1
cdr3_length: 13
d_call: NA
j_call: TRBJ2-4
cdr3_nt: TGCAGCGTTGAGGCGCAGGGAGGAAACATTCAGTACTTC
cdr3_aa: CSVEAQGGNIQYF

clone_size: few
v_call: TRBV12-3/TRBV12-4
cdr3_length: 13
d_call: NA
j_call: TRBJ1-4
cdr3_nt: TGTGCCAGCAGTTTTCGTCAGGGGCAAAAACTGTTTTTT
cdr3_aa: CASSFRQGQKLFF

clone_size: NA
v_call: TRBV7-9
cdr3_length: 16
d_call: TRBD2
j_call: TRBJ2-5
cdr3_nt: TGTGCCAGCAGCTTAGAGTCCGGGACTACCCAAGAGACCCAGTACTTC
cdr3_aa: CASSLESGTTQETQYF

clone_size: NA
v_call: TRBV29-1
cdr3_length: 13
d_call: NA
j_call: TRBJ2-4
cdr3_nt: TGCAGCGTTGACGACAGGAGAAAAAACATTCAGTACTTC
cdr3_aa: CSVDDRRKNIQYF

clone_size: NA
v_call: TRBV10-3
cdr3_length: 13
d_call: NA
j_call: TRBJ2-3
cdr3_nt: TGTGCCATCAGTGTAAGGACAGCCGATACGCAGTATTTT
cdr3_aa: CAISVRTADTQYF

clone_size: NA
v_call: TRBV14
cdr3_length: 13
d_call: NA
j_call: TRBJ2-2
cdr3_nt: TGTGCCAGCAGCCAACTAGCGTCCGGGGAGCTGTTTTTT
cdr3_aa: CASSQLASGELFF

clone_size: NA
v_call: TRBV29-1
cdr3_length: 13
d_call: TRBD1
j_call: TRBJ1-2
cdr3_nt: TGCAGCGTTGAAGCCCGGGACAGGGAGAGCTACACCTTC
cdr3_aa: CSVEARDRESYTF

clone_size: NA
v_call: TRBV5-1
cdr3_length: 15
d_call: NA
j_call: TRBJ2-5
cdr3_nt: TGCGCCAGCAGCCCGGGACTCCTAGGGCTGGAGACCCAGTACTTC
cdr3_aa: CASSPGLLGLETQYF

clone_size: NA
v_call: TRBV5-1
cdr3_length: 18
d_call: NA
j_call: TRBJ1-4
cdr3_nt: TGCGCCAGCAGCTGGGGATGGGGGCCCCTGACTACCGGGGAAAAACTGTTTTTT
cdr3_aa: CASSWGWGPLTTGEKLFF

clone_size: few
v_call: TRBV11-2
cdr3_length: 15
d_call: NA
j_call: TRBJ2-5
cdr3_nt: TGTGCCAGCAGCTTAGATACGCGGAGTTGGGAGACCCAGTACTTC
cdr3_aa: CASSLDTRSWETQYF

clone_size: NA
v_call: TRBV9
cdr3_length: 15
d_call: NA
j_call: TRBJ2-5
cdr3_nt: TGTGCCAGCAGCCTTCGGCCCTTAGCGCAAGAGACCCAGTACTTC
cdr3_aa: CASSLRPLAQETQYF

clone_size: NA
v_call: TRBV6-2/TRBV6-3
cdr3_length: 15
d_call: NA
j_call: TRBJ2-1
cdr3_nt: TGTGCCAGCAGTCCTCCTCTCTCCTCCTACAATGAGCAGTTCTTC
cdr3_aa: CASSPPLSSYNEQFF

clone_size: NA
v_call: TRBV18
cdr3_length: 16
d_call: TRBD2
j_call: TRBJ2-3
cdr3_nt: TGTGCCAGCTCATCAACTAACGGGAGGGGCACAGATACGCAGTATTTT
cdr3_aa: CASSSTNGRGTDTQYF

clone_size: NA
v_call: TRBV7-2
cdr3_length: 12
d_call: NA
j_call: TRBJ2-7
cdr3_nt: TGCGCCAGCAGCCTTGACATTGGCGAGCAGTACTTC
cdr3_aa: CASSLDIGEQYF

clone_size: NA
v_call: TRBV28
cdr3_length: 15
d_call: NA
j_call: TRBJ2-7
cdr3_nt: TGTGCCAGCAGTTCGCGGGTAGGTAGGGGGTACGAGCAGTACTTC
cdr3_aa: CASSSRVGRGYEQYF

clone_size: NA
v_call: TRBV4-1
cdr3_length: 15
d_call: TRBD2
j_call: TRBJ2-3
cdr3_nt: TGCGCCAGCAGCCAAGACGGACTAGCGAGAGGTGTCCCCTATTTT
cdr3_aa: CASSQDGLARGVPYF

clone_size: once
v_call: TRBV4-1
cdr3_length: 16
d_call: NA
j_call: TRBJ2-3
cdr3_nt: TGCGCCAGCACCTTATCTGGAGCGGGCAGCACAGATACGCAGTATTTT
cdr3_aa: CASTLSGAGSTDTQYF

clone_size: few
v_call: TRBV6-6
cdr3_length: 14
d_call: TRBD2
j_call: TRBJ2-7
cdr3_nt: TGTGCCAGCAGCTTTAGCGGGACAACGGTCGAGCAGTACTTC
cdr3_aa: CASSFSGTTVEQYF

clone_size: NA
v_call: TRBV7-6
cdr3_length: 12
d_call: NA
j_call: TRBJ2-5
cdr3_nt: TGTGCCAGCAGTAGGGGGGATGAGACCCAGTACTTC
cdr3_aa: CASSRGDETQYF

clone_size: few
v_call: TRBV9
cdr3_length: 13
d_call: NA
j_call: TRBJ2-1
cdr3_nt: TGTGCCAGCAGCGACGGGGTTTACAATGAGCAGTTCTTC
cdr3_aa: CASSDGVYNEQFF

clone_size: few
v_call: TRBV5-1
cdr3_length: 13
d_call: NA
j_call: TRBJ2-7
cdr3_nt: TGCGCCAGCAGCTTGCACAGCAGCTACGAGCAGTACTTC
cdr3_aa: CASSLHSSYEQYF

clone_size: few
v_call: TRBV29-1
cdr3_length: 14
d_call: TRBD1
j_call: TRBJ2-7
cdr3_nt: TGCAGCGTGTATCCGGGACAGGGGATCCACGAGCAGTACTTC
cdr3_aa: CSVYPGQGIHEQYF

clone_size: many
v_call: TRBV20-1
cdr3_length: 12
d_call: NA
j_call: TRBJ1-3
cdr3_nt: TGCAGTGCTAGAGATAGCTCGCCCACCATATATTTT
cdr3_aa: CSARDSSPTIYF

clone_size: NA
v_call: TRBV6-2/TRBV6-3
cdr3_length: 14
d_call: NA
j_call: TRBJ2-4
cdr3_nt: TGTGCCAGCCATCAAAGGAAAGCCAAAAACATTCAGTACTTC
cdr3_aa: CASHQRKAKNIQYF

clone_size: few
v_call: TRBV20-1
cdr3_length: 14
d_call: TRBD2
j_call: TRBJ2-1
cdr3_nt: TGCAGTGCTAGGGTAACGGGGGGTAGCAATGAGCAGTTCTTC
cdr3_aa: CSARVTGGSNEQFF

clone_size: NA
v_call: TRBV10-3
cdr3_length: 14
d_call: NA
j_call: TRBJ1-5
cdr3_nt: TGTGCCATCAGTGAGTCGGGAGGGTATCAGCCCCAGCATTTT
cdr3_aa: CAISESGGYQPQHF

clone_size: NA
v_call: TRBV7-2
cdr3_length: 15
d_call: NA
j_call: TRBJ2-5
cdr3_nt: TGTGCCAGCACCCCACTTGGGCTACGGCAAGAGACCCAGTACTTC
cdr3_aa: CASTPLGLRQETQYF

clone_size: many
v_call: TRBV14
cdr3_length: 17
d_call: TRBD2
j_call: TRBJ2-3
cdr3_nt: TGTGCCAGCAGCCAAGGCAAGACTAGCGGAAGCACAGATACGCAGTATTTT
cdr3_aa: CASSQGKTSGSTDTQYF

clone_size: many
v_call: TRBV29-1
cdr3_length: 15
d_call: NA
j_call: TRBJ1-1
cdr3_nt: TGCAGCGTTGAAGGCAAAACAGCCGGGGCCACTGAAGCTTTCTTT
cdr3_aa: CSVEGKTAGATEAFF

clone_size: many
v_call: TRBV10-1
cdr3_length: 17
d_call: TRBD2
j_call: TRBJ2-3
cdr3_nt: TGCGCCAGCAGTGAGTCGAGACTAGCGGGAGGGCCAGATACGCAGTATTTT
cdr3_aa: CASSESRLAGGPDTQYF

clone_size: NA
v_call: TRBV2
cdr3_length: 16
d_call: TRBD2
j_call: TRBJ2-3
cdr3_nt: TGTGCCAGCAGTGACGGGCTAGCGGGAGGAGCAGATACGCAGTATTTT
cdr3_aa: CASSDGLAGGADTQYF

clone_size: NA
v_call: TRBV28
cdr3_length: 14
d_call: TRBD1
j_call: TRBJ1-4
cdr3_nt: TGTGCCAGCACGCCGGGACAGGGGAGCGAAAAACTGTTTTTT
cdr3_aa: CASTPGQGSEKLFF

clone_size: few
v_call: TRBV4-1
cdr3_length: 16
d_call: TRBD1
j_call: TRBJ2-7
cdr3_nt: TGCGCCAGCAGCCAAGCTCAGTCGACAGGGAGTTACGAGCAGTACTTC
cdr3_aa: CASSQAQSTGSYEQYF

clone_size: few
v_call: TRBV7-6
cdr3_length: 15
d_call: TRBD2
j_call: TRBJ2-5
cdr3_nt: TGTGCCAGCAGCCCTAGGCGGGGGTTCGGAGAGACCCAGTACTTC
cdr3_aa: CASSPRRGFGETQYF

clone_size: NA
v_call: TRBV4-2
cdr3_length: 15
d_call: TRBD1
j_call: TRBJ1-2
cdr3_nt: TGTGCCAGCAGCCAAGGGGGACAGGGGGCAGGAGGCTACACCTTC
cdr3_aa: CASSQGGQGAGGYTF

clone_size: few
v_call: TRBV6-5
cdr3_length: 13
d_call: NA
j_call: TRBJ1-1
cdr3_nt: TGTGCCAGCAGTTTCCTCATGAACACTGAAGCTTTCTTT
cdr3_aa: CASSFLMNTEAFF

clone_size: NA
v_call: TRBV9
cdr3_length: 15
d_call: NA
j_call: TRBJ2-5
cdr3_nt: TGTGCCAGCAGCGGAGCCTTGGGGATCGGAGAGACCCAGTACTTC
cdr3_aa: CASSGALGIGETQYF

clone_size: many
v_call: TRBV29-1
cdr3_length: 12
d_call: NA
j_call: TRBJ1-1
cdr3_nt: TGCAGCGTCACGTTGGTGAACACTGAAGCTTTCTTT
cdr3_aa: CSVTLVNTEAFF

clone_size: few
v_call: TRBV27
cdr3_length: 13
d_call: NA
j_call: TRBJ1-5
cdr3_nt: TGTGCCAGCAGTTTAAACGTCAATCAGCCCCAGCATTTT
cdr3_aa: CASSLNVNQPQHF